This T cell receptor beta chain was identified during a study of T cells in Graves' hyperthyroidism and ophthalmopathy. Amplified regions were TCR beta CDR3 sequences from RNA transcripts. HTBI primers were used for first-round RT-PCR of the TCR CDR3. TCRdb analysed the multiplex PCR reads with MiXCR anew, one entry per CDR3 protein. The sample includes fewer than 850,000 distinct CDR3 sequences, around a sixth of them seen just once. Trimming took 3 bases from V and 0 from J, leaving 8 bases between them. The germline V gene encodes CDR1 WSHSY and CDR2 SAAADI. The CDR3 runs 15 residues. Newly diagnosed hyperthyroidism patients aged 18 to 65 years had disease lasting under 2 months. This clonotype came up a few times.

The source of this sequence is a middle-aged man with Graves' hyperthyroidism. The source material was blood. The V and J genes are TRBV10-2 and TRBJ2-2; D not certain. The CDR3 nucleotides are TGCGCCAGCAGTGAAGCAGTCTCGAACACCGGGGAGCTGTTTTTT. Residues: CASSEAVSNTGELFF.